This entry concerns a single T cell receptor beta chain. This entry comes from a study of T cells in Graves' hyperthyroidism and ophthalmopathy. The investigators amplified TCR beta CDR3 regions from RNA transcripts. An initial round of RT-PCR targeting the TCR CDR3 relied on the HTBI primer set. TCRdb passed the multiplex PCR reads through MiXCR, listing each CDR3 protein once. The table records over 400,000 distinct CDR3 sequences, about 15% of them present only once. The CDR3 runs 13 residues. The V end was cut by 7 bases, the J end by 5 bases, with 11 bases between. Per germline, CDR1 LNHDA and CDR2 SQIVND (reference sequence).

The clonotype originates from a man between 18 and 35 years old with Graves' ophthalmopathy. The V gene is TRBV19, the J gene TRBJ1-4, with D tentatively TRBD1 (5 bases). The sequenced sample was blood. The CDR3 reads CASTRQSNEKLFF. Written as DNA, the CDR3 is TGTGCCAGTACCCGACAGTCGAATGAAAAACTGTTTTTT.